This T cell receptor beta chain was recorded in a study of CD8+CD57+ T cells in acquired aplastic anemia. Study-level background: There were about 10.8 million reads, on average, for CD4+ cells from healthy donors.

Profiles of TCR beta VDJ and CDR3 were generated from a genomic DNA template. TCRdb re-analysed the reads in MiXCR, keeping a single row per CDR3 protein. Found here are 74,000 or so distinct CDR3 sequences, roughly half of them singletons; the top ten hold about 8%. This clonotype showed up many times. CDR1 SGHNT and CDR2 YYREEE come from the germline V gene (reference sequence). The CDR3 totals 15 residues. Trimming pared 3 bases from V and 1 base from J, leaving 13 bases between. Sequencing was performed on sorted CD4+, CD8+, or CD8+CD57+ T cells (not recorded which) from PBMCs. The receptor comes from a human donor in good health, serving as a control. The genes are TRBV5-4 and TRBJ1-1, with D possibly matching TRBD1 (5 bases). The CDR3 region is CASSSVSRANTEAFF. As DNA, the CDR3 is TGTGCCAGCAGCTCAGTAAGCAGGGCGAACACTGAAGCTTTCTTT.